The 16 T cell receptor beta chains below were found in one sample sequenced in a study of cytomegalovirus exposure and HLA in healthy donors. The method was immunoSEQ multiplex PCR; TCRdb's version includes in-frame clones alone and lacks a portion of them. The table has a few hundred thousand clones, 80% to 90% seen once; the top ten hold less than 1.2%. The specimen was PBMCs. The source is a woman younger than 35 in good health and CMV-seronegative.

The rearrangement joins TRBV7-2 to TRBJ1-4; possible D gene TRBD1, 5 bases. The CDR3 is 12 residues long. CDR1 is SGHTA, CDR2 FQGNSA, per germline. Deletions cut 1 base from V and 12 bases from J, with 9 bases between. CDR3 in DNA: TGTGCCAGCAGCTTAGACAGGATGGAACTGTTTTTT. Encoded protein: CASSLDRMELFF.

V and J are TRBV2 and TRBJ1-2, with 7 bases identical to TRBD1. The CDR3 consists of 15 residues. Germline V CDR1 and CDR2: SNHLY, FYNNEI. The V segment lost 3 bases and the J segment 4 bases; nucleotides outside the gene matches: 8. Here the CDR3 reads CASSDRDSSSYGYTF. The CDR3 DNA reads as TGTGCCAGCAGTGACAGGGACAGCTCATCCTATGGCTACACCTTC.

This chain uses TRBV19 with TRBJ2-1; weak D call: TRBD2 (5 bases). Germline lookup yields CDR1 LNHDA and CDR2 SQIVND (reference sequence). The V gene lost 2 bases and the J gene lost 6 bases, with 14 bases spanning the gap. This CDR3 has 15 residues. Written as DNA, the CDR3 is TGTGCCAGTAGTATAACAGCGGAGGCCGTCAATGAGCAGTTCTTC. This encodes CASSITAEAVNEQFF.

The chain has TRBV6-5 and TRBJ1-2, with TRBD1 matching 7 bases. The CDR3 spans 15 residues. CDR1 and CDR2 (germline): MNHEY, SVGAGI. The ends lost 6 bases at V and 0 bases at J; junction bases unmatched: 7. DNA of the CDR3: TGTGCCAGCAGAATAACAGGGGAAGCTAACTATGGCTACACCTTC. This encodes CASRITGEANYGYTF.

The sample holds one count of this clone. This chain uses TRBV6-1 with TRBJ1-2; D gene uncertain. Deletions cut 5 bases from V and 0 bases from J, with 16 bases between. The CDR3 has 16 residues. Germline CDR1 MNHNS, CDR2 SASEGT. CDR3 nucleotide sequence: TGTGCCAGCAGTCAAGGACGGGGTATCCCTAACTATGGCTACACCTTC. Translation gives CASSQGRGIPNYGYTF.

The V gene is TRBV6-1, the J gene TRBJ1-5, with D tentatively TRBD1 (5 bases). The CDR3 has 14 amino acids. Between the trimmed V and J ends, which lost 6 bases and 5 bases, there was a span of 14 bases. Germline V gene lookup returns CDR1 MNHNS and CDR2 SASEGT. The CDR3 spells CASSWPGLYQPQHF. CDR3 bases: TGTGCCAGCAGCTGGCCGGGACTCTATCAGCCCCAGCATTTT.

This chain's CDR3 is CASSLDSGRVYEQYF. The CDR3 bases are TGCGCCAGCAGCTTGGACAGCGGGAGGGTCTACGAGCAGTACTTC. The chain has TRBV5-1 and TRBJ2-7; 10 nucleotides match TRBD2. V lost 0 bases, J lost 3 bases, and 3 bases stayed unmatched. The CDR3 consists of 15 residues. Germline CDR1 reads SGHRS; CDR2 reads YFSETQ.

The chain joins TRBV4-3 to TRBJ1-2; 8 bases agree with TRBD1. Germline assignment: CDR1 LGHNA and CDR2 YSLEER. Germline trimming cut 0 bases from V and 6 bases from J; bases unmatched to any gene: 3. The CDR3 is made up of 14 amino acids. CDR3 DNA: TGCGCCAGCAGCCAAGACAGGGGGCGGGATGGCTACACCTTC. Encoded protein: CASSQDRGRDGYTF.

This clone was counted once. The chain joins TRBV19 to TRBJ2-1, with 8 bases that match TRBD1. Germline V lookup: CDR1 LNHDA, CDR2 SQIVND (reference sequence). The V gene end was trimmed by 6 bases and the J gene end by 7 bases; junction bases not matched to a gene: 11. The CDR3 runs 15 residues. CDR3 DNA sequence: TGTGCCAGTAGCCAAGCGCAGGGGGCGGGTAATGAGCAGTTCTTC. Protein sequence: CASSQAQGAGNEQFF. Drawing the rest from reference TRBV19 and TRBJ2-1, the complete variable domain is DGGITQSPKYLFRKEGQNVTLSCEQNLNHDAMYWYRQDPGQGLRLIYYSQIVNDFQKGDIAEGYSVSREKKESFPLTVTSAQKNPTAFYLCASSQAQGAGNEQFFGPGTRLTVL.

The CDR3 DNA follows: TGTGCCAGCAGCCGGACAGGGGGGAGCACTGAAGCTTTCTTT. Its protein product is CASSRTGGSTEAFF. J is TRBJ1-1 and V is TRBV7-6, with TRBD1 matching 10 bases. After removal of 5 bases from V and 4 bases from J, the junction contained 4 bases not matched to a gene. Germline V CDR1 and CDR2: SGHVS, FNYEAQ. The CDR3 runs 14 residues. Together with reference TRBV7-6 and TRBJ1-1, the CDR3 gives the full variable domain: GAGVSQSPRYKVTKRGQDVALRCDPISGHVSLYWYRQALGQGPEFLTYFNYEAQQDKSGLPNDRFSAERPEGSISTLTIQRTEQRDSAMYRCASSRTGGSTEAFFGQGTRLTVV.

The rearrangement joins TRBV9 to TRBJ1-2; weak D call: TRBD1 (5 bases). Germline V gene lookup returns CDR1 SGDLS and CDR2 YYNGEE. The CDR3 is 15 residues long. The ends were cut back, 3 bases at V and 3 bases at J, with 15 bases in the middle. Here the CDR3 reads CASSATQGADYGYTF. The CDR3 DNA follows: TGTGCCAGCAGCGCCACGCAGGGTGCCGACTATGGCTACACCTTC.

The chain carries TRBV6-5 and TRBJ1-6, with D tentatively TRBD1 (5 bases). CDR3 length: 15 residues. V was shortened by 2 bases and J by 9 bases, with 14 bases between the two germline ends. Germline CDR1 and CDR2: MNHEY and SVGAGI. CDR3: CASSYQGNTGSPLHF. As DNA, the CDR3 is TGTGCCAGCAGTTACCAGGGAAATACCGGTTCACCCCTCCACTTT.

Only a few counts were recorded for this clone. The chain couples TRBV19 to TRBJ1-6; 7 bases agree with TRBD1. Germline assignment: CDR1 LNHDA and CDR2 SQIVND (reference sequence). This CDR3 region has 15 residues. Germline trimming cut 8 bases from V and 2 bases from J; bases unmatched to any gene: 6. The CDR3 loop reads CASARQGPYNSPLHF. CDR3 DNA sequence: TGTGCCAGTGCCCGACAGGGTCCCTATAATTCACCCCTCCACTTT.

J is TRBJ1-1 and V is TRBV10-3; the match to TRBD1 covers 10 bases. Germline V gene data show CDR1 as ENHRY and CDR2 as SYGVKD. This CDR3 is 13 amino acids long. With 10 bases clipped from V and 1 base from J, the junction kept 3 bases outside the gene matches. The CDR3 sequence is CATGDRGNTEAFF. CDR3 nucleotides: TGTGCCACCGGGGACAGGGGGAACACTGAAGCTTTCTTT.

The rearrangement joins TRBV5-1 to TRBJ2-7, with 15 bases lining up with TRBD2. The CDR3 covers 16 residues. CDR1 is SGHRS and CDR2 is YFSETQ in the germline V gene. V lost 5 bases, J lost 3 bases, and 6 bases stayed unmatched. The CDR3 sequence is CASRSGTSGRSYEQYF. CDR3 nucleotides: TGCGCCAGCAGATCCGGGACTAGCGGGAGGAGCTACGAGCAGTACTTC. The whole variable domain, remainder taken from reference TRBV5-1 and TRBJ2-7, is KAGVTQTPRYLIKTRGQQVTLSCSPISGHRSVSWYQQTPGQGLQFLFEYFSETQRNKGNFPGRFSGRQFSNSRSEMNVSTLELGDSALYLCASRSGTSGRSYEQYFGPGTRLTVT.

The V call is TRBV7-2, the J call TRBJ1-1; D may be TRBD1 (5 bases). The CDR3 contains 12 residues. The germline gives CDR1 SGHTA, CDR2 FQGNSA. V was cut by 8 bases and J by 1 base, with 8 bases left in between. For the CDR3, the DNA is TGTGCCAGCCGTGGACAGAACACTGAAGCTTTCTTT. Its translation is CASRGQNTEAFF.